This T cell receptor beta chain was recorded in a study of blood T cell repertoires in COVID-19. Study-wide context: Acute and convalescent COVID-19 specimens originated in the United States, Italy and Spain. The cDNA or gDNA used as material had been derived from T cells, B-cell-depleted T cells, or PBMCs.

Original processing methods: Reference gene primer amplification in the assay estimated nucleated cell counts. Assay used: immunoSEQ multiplex PCR; TCRdb lists only in-frame clones, some missing. V and J calls and clone size are those listed in that table; D and trimming were worked out from the DNA. This table holds 52,000 or so clones, 78% found once. The germline CDR1 and CDR2 sequences are KGHSH and LQKENI. This CDR3 region has 14 residues. V was clipped by 5 bases and J by 0 bases, with 8 bases between them. Sequenced input: peripheral blood. This TCR derives from a human donor in a cohort sampled during active COVID-19. The chain recombines TRBV18 with TRBJ2-1; D is ambiguous. The DNA of the CDR3 is TGTGCCAGCTCAAAGTCGAGCTCCTACAATGAGCAGTTCTTC. As protein: CASSKSSSYNEQFF.